This TCR beta chain was obtained from a study of tumor-infiltrating lymphocytes in primary liver carcinoma. Researchers generated TCR beta cDNA from about 460 ng of total RNA, relying on a constant-region primer. Employing slightly modified ARM-PCR, three nested multiplex PCR rounds were run, and these gave rise to the TCR beta libraries. TRBV1-TRBV30 forward primers paired with a C-beta reverse primer were used in the first two PCR rounds, which ran approximately 11 cycles each. TCRdb reprocessed the multiplex PCR reads via MiXCR and lists one record per CDR3 protein. The table shows around 210,000 distinct CDR3 sequences, with about 61% occurring only once. Both blood RNA, taken from unsorted whole blood, and germline DNA were extracted. This clonotype came up once. A much larger clone lies one base from this, so it may be a read error. Germline values: CDR1 MNHNY, CDR2 SVGAGI (reference sequence). This CDR3 is 14 amino acids long.

The clonotype originates from a woman aged 55-75 years with primary liver carcinoma and hepatitis B virus infection. The source material was peripheral blood. J is TRBJ1-1 and V is TRBV6-6, with D possibly matching TRBD1 (5 bases). This CDR3 is CTSSQRGPNTEAFF. CDR3 coding DNA: TGTACCAGCAGTCAAAGGGGACCGAACACTGAAGCTTTCTTT.